This T cell receptor (beta chain) was observed in a study of cytomegalovirus exposure and HLA in healthy donors. Regarding the study as a whole: Excluded were some V segments that proved indistinguishable, including TRBV6-2 and TRBV6-3.

The V end was cut by 1 base, the J end by 0 bases, with 14 bases between. The CDR3 totals 18 residues. Looked up from germline, CDR1 is SGDLS and CDR2 is YYNGEE. Remarks on this clone: What it binds is not known.

PCR used 60 Vbeta primers and 13 Jbeta primers. TCRdb keeps only in-frame clones here, not all; method: immunoSEQ multiplex PCR. Found here are approximately 160,000 clones, roughly 82% of them singletons; the top ten hold approximately 5.5%. V gene TRBV9 combines with J gene TRBJ1-6; D is undetermined. Sequenced sample: PBMCs. This clonotype was obtained from a man younger than 45 in good health and CMV-seropositive. The CDR3 is CASSVSPGLSSYNSPLHF. CDR3 bases: TGTGCCAGCAGCGTAAGCCCGGGTTTGAGCTCCTATAATTCACCCCTCCACTTT.